Described below is a single T cell receptor (beta chain) sequence and its context. No antigen is known for it. These data belong to a study of blood T cells in healthy people across ages. Healthy Caucasians from Russia aged roughly 6 to 90 served as donors. The study isolated at least 7 million PBMCs from each sample. A J-beta primer mix and a sample-barcoded 5' primer were used in a second PCR of about 7 to 12 cycles. Every cDNA molecule carried a tag from a template-switch adaptor bearing 12 random nucleotides. TCRdb processed the 5' RACE reads anew with MiXCR; each CDR3 protein has one entry. The table records roughly 800,000 distinct CDR3 sequences, 58% of them present only once. The study's findings and limits: Estimates based on one million T cells were treated as lower bounds.

This TCR came from a man in his thirties or forties in good health. The sequenced sample consisted of blood.

The CDR3: CASSLLAGTNTGELFF. CDR3 nucleotides: TGTGCCAGCAGCTTACTAGCGGGGACTAACACCGGGGAGCTGTTTTTT. J is TRBJ2-2 and V is TRBV7-2, with 9 nucleotides matching TRBD2. V shed 2 bases, J shed 2 bases, and the junction held 3 bases outside the gene matches. This CDR3 has 16 residues. In germline, CDR1 is SGHTA, CDR2 FQGNSA.